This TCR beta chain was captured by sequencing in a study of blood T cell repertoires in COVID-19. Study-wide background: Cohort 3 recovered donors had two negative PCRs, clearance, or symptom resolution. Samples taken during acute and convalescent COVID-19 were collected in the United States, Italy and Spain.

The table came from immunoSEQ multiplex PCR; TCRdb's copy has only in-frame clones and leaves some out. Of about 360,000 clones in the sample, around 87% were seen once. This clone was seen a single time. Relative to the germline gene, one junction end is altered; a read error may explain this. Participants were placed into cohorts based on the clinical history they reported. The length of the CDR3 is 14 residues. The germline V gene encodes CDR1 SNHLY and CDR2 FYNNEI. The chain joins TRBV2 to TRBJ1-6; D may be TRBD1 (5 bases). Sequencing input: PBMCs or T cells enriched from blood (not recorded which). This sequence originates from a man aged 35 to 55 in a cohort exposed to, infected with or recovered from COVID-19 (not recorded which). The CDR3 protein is CASCEGRNNSPLHF. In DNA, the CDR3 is TGTGCCAGCTGTGAGGGGCGGAATAATTCACCCCTCCACTTT.